Listed here are 18 T cell receptor beta chains from one sample, sequenced in a study of T cell responses to AZD1222 COVID-19 vaccine. The method was immunoSEQ multiplex PCR; TCRdb's version includes in-frame clones alone and lacks a portion of them. The repertoire has 140,000 to 150,000 clones, more than 80% of them found once; the top ten carry 1.6%. Sample: peripheral blood, taken on day 0 of AZD1222 vaccination. The receptors were gathered from an adult in good health.

Note on this clone: In the same sample, other DNA sequences code for this CDR3. The V gene is TRBV12-3 or TRBV12-4, the J gene TRBJ1-2; 8 bases align to TRBD1. CDR3 length: 12 residues. Trimming cost V 5 bases and J 4 bases; bases outside gene matches: 0. The CDR3 region has the DNA TGTGCCAGCAGTGGGACAGGCTATGGCTACACCTTC. This encodes CASSGTGYGYTF.

This clone was counted once. This chain's CDR3 is CASSLSPGLYNEQFF. CDR3 DNA: TGTGCCAGCAGCCTTTCCCCGGGACTGTACAATGAGCAGTTCTTC. The rearrangement joins TRBV6-4 to TRBJ2-1; a possible D gene is TRBD2 (6 bases). V was pared by 6 bases and J by 4 bases, with 16 bases between. Looked up from germline, CDR1 is MRHNA and CDR2 is SNTAGT. There are 15 residues in the CDR3.

Written as DNA, the CDR3 is TGTGCCAGCAGCTTAGAGTCCGTGGGGCTCGGCTACACCTTC. Protein product: CASSLESVGLGYTF. The chain links TRBV11-2 to TRBJ1-2; perhaps TRBD1 as D (5 bases). The germline CDR1 and CDR2 sequences are SGHAT and FQNNGV. The length of the CDR3 is 14 residues. The V and J ends lost 0 bases and 8 bases respectively, with 13 bases between them. Full variable domain (remainder filled in from reference TRBV11-2 and TRBJ1-2): EAGVAQSPRYKIIEKRQSVAFWCNPISGHATLYWYQQILGQGPKLLIQFQNNGVVDDSQLPKDRFSAERLKGVDSTLKIQPAKLEDSAVYLCASSLESVGLGYTFGSGTRLTVV.

The chain is built from TRBV7-9 and TRBJ2-6; D uncertain. Germline CDR1 and CDR2: SEHNR and FQNEAQ (reference sequence). CDR3 length: 15 amino acids. The V and J ends lost 1 base and 2 bases respectively, with 6 bases between them. The CDR3 DNA sequence: TGTGCCAGCAGCTTAGGGTTAGCTGGGGCCAACGTCCTGACTTTC. Encoded protein: CASSLGLAGANVLTF.

This chain links TRBV4-1 with TRBJ1-1; the D is unclear. The CDR3 is made up of 14 amino acids. CDR1 MGHRA and CDR2 YSYEKL come from the germline V gene. The V end lost 5 bases, the J end lost 0 bases, and 10 bases lay between the germline ends. The CDR3 is CASSTYGLNTEAFF. In DNA, the CDR3 is TGCGCCAGCAGCACCTACGGGCTGAACACTGAAGCTTTCTTT.

The chain links TRBV3-1 (or the pseudogene TRBV3-2) to TRBJ2-5; 9 bases are a match to TRBD2. V trimming: 0 bases; J trimming: 2 bases; junction bases outside the gene matches: 7. The CDR3 has 17 residues. CDR1 LGHDT and CDR2 YNNKEL come from the germline V gene (reference sequence). The CDR3 DNA reads TGTGCCAGCAGCCAAGATATCAGGCTAGCGGGACAAGAGACCCAGTACTTC. Translated, it gives CASSQDIRLAGQETQYF.

This sequence joins TRBV25-1 and TRBJ2-5; TRBD2 agrees at 9 bases. The V gene's germline CDR1 is MGHDK and CDR2 SYGVNS. The trim removed 2 bases at V and 4 bases at J, leaving 11 bases unmatched. This CDR3 has 17 amino acids. The CDR3 coding sequence is TGTGCCAGCAGTGAAAGTAGCGGGGGTTTGGTTGGAGAGACCCAGTACTTC. This encodes CASSESSGGLVGETQYF.

The chain employs TRBV14 and TRBJ2-2; D is ambiguous. V lost 0 bases to trimming and J lost 2 bases, with 13 bases between them. The CDR3 runs to 17 residues. Germline CDR1 and CDR2: SGHDN and FVKESK. The chain's CDR3 is CASSQDYDWLNTGELFF. CDR3 sequence (DNA): TGTGCCAGCAGCCAAGATTACGACTGGCTCAACACCGGGGAGCTGTTTTTT.

V is TRBV5-4 and J is TRBJ2-4; possible D gene TRBD2, 7 bases. The CDR3 is 16 residues long. Per the germline V gene, CDR1 is SGHNT and CDR2 is YYREEE (reference sequence). V was clipped by 4 bases and J by 9 bases, with 23 bases between them. The chain's CDR3 is CASSPGGGGPPVIQYF. The CDR3 DNA reads as TGTGCCAGCAGCCCCGGGGGCGGGGGACCCCCCGTCATTCAGTACTTC. Supplemented by reference TRBV5-4 and TRBJ2-4, the full variable domain reads ETGVTQSPTHLIKTRGQQVTLRCSSQSGHNTVSWYQQALGQGPQFIFQYYREEENGRGNFPPRFSGLQFPNYSSELNVNALELDDSALYLCASSPGGGGPPVIQYFGAGTRLSVL.

The chain couples TRBV10-3 to TRBJ2-3; weak D call: TRBD1 (5 bases). V was pared by 3 bases and J by 3 bases, with 7 bases between. CDR1 ENHRY and CDR2 SYGVKD come from the germline V gene. This CDR3 contains 13 residues. DNA of the CDR3: TGTGCCATCAGTGAAAGGGGTACAGATACGCAGTATTTT. Translating it yields CAISERGTDTQYF.

This rearrangement joins TRBV5-1 to TRBJ2-5; possibly TRBD2 for D (6 bases). This CDR3 has 15 residues. The V gene lost 4 bases and the J gene lost 3 bases, with 16 bases spanning the gap. CDR1 is SGHRS and CDR2 is YFSETQ in the germline V gene. The DNA for the CDR3 is TGCGCCAGCAGCCTAGCCGGCCGACTAGAAGAGACCCAGTACTTC. This sequence encodes CASSLAGRLEETQYF. Looking up the rest from reference TRBV5-1 and TRBJ2-5 gives the full variable domain: KAGVTQTPRYLIKTRGQQVTLSCSPISGHRSVSWYQQTPGQGLQFLFEYFSETQRNKGNFPGRFSGRQFSNSRSEMNVSTLELGDSALYLCASSLAGRLEETQYFGPGTRLLVL.

The chain is built from TRBV24-1 and TRBJ1-2; D uncertain. Germline V gene lookup returns CDR1 KGHDR and CDR2 SFDVKD. Between the trimmed V and J ends, which lost 7 bases and 4 bases, there was a span of 9 bases. This CDR3 is built from 12 residues. CDR3 sequence reads: CATRDDLYGYTF. Here the CDR3 DNA reads TGTGCCACCAGAGACGACCTCTATGGCTACACCTTC.

This chain connects TRBV4-2 to TRBJ2-4; maybe TRBD2 (5 bases). The V and J ends lost 3 bases and 3 bases respectively, with 18 bases between them. Germline-derived CDR1 and CDR2 are LGHNA and YNFKEQ. The CDR3 is 17 residues long. CDR3 sequence reads: CASSQLLGSLGKNIQYF. In nucleotides, the CDR3 is TGTGCCAGCAGCCAGCTCCTTGGGAGTCTTGGCAAAAACATTCAGTACTTC.

The chain employs TRBV18 and TRBJ2-7; tentatively, D is TRBD1 (6 bases). V was trimmed by 3 bases and J by 3 bases, leaving 9 bases between them. From germline, CDR1 is KGHSH and CDR2 LQKENI. The CDR3 has 13 amino acids. The CDR3 protein is CASSPGTHYEQYF. The DNA for the CDR3 is TGTGCCAGCTCACCCGGGACACACTACGAGCAGTACTTC.

V usage is TRBV7-9 and J usage is TRBJ1-1; unclear D gene. Between the trimmed V and J ends, which lost 4 bases and 2 bases, there was a span of 26 bases. Germline V gene data show CDR1 as SEHNR and CDR2 as FQNEAQ (reference sequence). The CDR3 spans 19 residues. The CDR3 bases are TGTGCCAGCAGCTACTTAGTCCCCCACACCCCAGGAGTTAACACTGAAGCTTTCTTT. This codes for CASSYLVPHTPGVNTEAFF.

The CDR3 DNA reads TGTGCCAGCAGCCAAGGGGGAGTCGGAGGCAGACAGCCCCAGCATTTT. It codes for CASSQGGVGGRQPQHF. The chain carries TRBV4-2 and TRBJ1-5; no reliable D call. This CDR3 has 16 amino acids. Trimming took 1 base from V and 7 from J, leaving 17 bases between them. Germline V gives CDR1 LGHNA, CDR2 YNFKEQ.

The chain uses TRBV18 and TRBJ1-2; D may be TRBD1 (6 bases). The germline V gene encodes CDR1 KGHSH and CDR2 LQKENI. V lost 3 bases, J lost 7 bases, and 15 bases lay in between. There are 14 residues in the CDR3. In DNA, the CDR3 is TGTGCCAGCTCACCCCGTGAGGGGGTGGTTGGCTACACCTTC. Translating gives CASSPREGVVGYTF.

The chain has TRBV12-5 and TRBJ1-3, with D unclear. V was cut by 0 bases and J by 0 bases, with 18 bases left in between. The CDR3 is 19 amino acids. Germline CDR1 and CDR2: LGHNT and FRNRAP. The CDR3 sequence is CASGLVHPSGSLSGNTIYF. For the CDR3, the DNA is TGTGCTAGTGGTTTGGTACACCCCTCGGGGTCCCTCTCTGGAAACACCATATATTTT.